The 21 T cell receptor beta chains below come from one sample, sequenced in a study of cytomegalovirus exposure and HLA in healthy donors. PCR was performed using 60 Vbeta and 13 Jbeta primers. The table came from immunoSEQ multiplex PCR; TCRdb's copy has only in-frame clones and leaves some out. The data show about 120,000 clones, approximately 80% seen once. The material sequenced was PBMCs. These receptors were taken from a female donor in good health and CMV-seronegative.

The chain combines TRBV4-2 with TRBJ2-2, with 8 bases fitting TRBD2. The CDR3 is 16 amino acids. From germline, CDR1 is LGHNA and CDR2 YNFKEQ. Trimming cost V 7 bases and J 4 bases; bases outside gene matches: 11. In DNA, the CDR3 is TGTGCCAGCAAATTCCAAGCGGGGGCGATCACCGGGGAGCTGTTTTTT. As protein: CASKFQAGAITGELFF.

The V call is TRBV4-1, the J call TRBJ2-7; a possible D gene is TRBD2 (7 bases). This CDR3 comprises 16 residues. Trimming removed 0 bases from V and 3 bases from J, with 15 bases in between. Germline values: CDR1 MGHRA, CDR2 YSYEKL. The CDR3: CASSQDRGGAGYEQYF. The CDR3 DNA reads TGCGCCAGCAGCCAAGATAGGGGGGGCGCAGGCTACGAGCAGTACTTC.

V and J are TRBV5-4 and TRBJ2-3, with 16 positions matching TRBD2. The junction had 9 bases not matched to a gene; V was cut back by 6 bases and J by 5 bases. The CDR3 is made up of 17 amino acids. Germline CDR1 and CDR2: SGHNT and YYREEE (reference sequence). The CDR3 sequence is CASTPGGLAGGQDTQYF. The CDR3 bases are TGTGCCAGCACCCCTGGGGGACTAGCGGGGGGGCAAGATACGCAGTATTTT.

The rearrangement joins TRBV13 to TRBJ1-1; tentative D call: TRBD1 (5 bases). Germline assignment: CDR1 PRHDT and CDR2 FYEKMQ (reference sequence). V was pared by 7 bases and J by 5 bases, with 14 bases between. This CDR3 region has 13 residues. The CDR3 protein is CASKREGRTEAFF. As DNA, the CDR3 is TGTGCCAGCAAACGGGAGGGGAGGACTGAAGCTTTCTTT.

The V gene is TRBV7-9, the J gene TRBJ2-2; 12 positions match TRBD2. The germline V gene encodes CDR1 SEHNR and CDR2 FQNEAQ (reference sequence). V lost 1 base, J lost 1 base, and 7 bases stayed unmatched. The CDR3 sequence is 19 residues long. The CDR3 protein is CASSLVTTSGGRNTGELFF. The DNA for the CDR3 is TGTGCCAGCAGCTTAGTGACGACTAGCGGGGGTCGGAACACCGGGGAGCTGTTTTTT.

The gene calls are TRBV5-6 and TRBJ1-1; 7 nucleotides align to TRBD1. The germline V gene encodes CDR1 SGHDT and CDR2 YYEEEE. V shed 4 bases, J shed 1 base, and the junction held 4 bases outside the gene matches. The CDR3 is made up of 14 amino acids. CDR3 sequence: CASSPGTENTEAFF. CDR3 sequence (DNA): TGTGCCAGCAGCCCCGGGACAGAGAACACTGAAGCTTTCTTT.

J is TRBJ2-1 and V is TRBV6-6, with 11 positions matching TRBD1. Germline V gene data show CDR1 as MNHNY and CDR2 as SVGAGI (reference sequence). V shed 6 bases, J shed 9 bases, and the junction held 7 bases outside the gene matches. The CDR3 contains 14 residues. The CDR3 loop reads CASSTGTGGGEQFF. CDR3 DNA: TGTGCCAGCAGCACCGGGACAGGGGGAGGTGAGCAGTTCTTC.

The chain is built from TRBV10-3 and TRBJ2-5; TRBD2 is a possible D gene (5 bases). Looked up from germline, CDR1 is ENHRY and CDR2 is SYGVKD. With 4 bases removed from V and 1 base from J, the gap between germline ends came to 10 bases. The CDR3 has 14 amino acids. The CDR3 DNA reads TGTGCCATCAGTGTCAGAGCGGCCCAAGAGACCCAGTACTTC. Encoded protein: CAISVRAAQETQYF.

This clone was seen a handful of times. The chain combines TRBV9 with TRBJ1-1; D is unresolved. There are 13 residues in the CDR3. Germline lookup yields CDR1 SGDLS and CDR2 YYNGEE. V dropped 1 base and J dropped 5 bases, with 9 bases sitting between them. The DNA of the CDR3 is TGTGCCAGCAGCGTAATTGAGGAGACTGAAGCTTTCTTT. This translates into CASSVIEETEAFF.

The rearrangement uses TRBV5-4 and TRBJ2-7, with D perhaps matching TRBD2 (6 bases). Deletions cut 4 bases from V and 6 bases from J, with 17 bases between. The CDR3 spans 14 residues. Germline V gene lookup returns CDR1 SGHNT and CDR2 YYREEE (reference sequence). This CDR3 is CASSPSSAPGEQYF. In DNA form, the CDR3 reads TGTGCCAGCAGCCCCTCTAGCGCCCCCGGCGAGCAGTACTTC.

The V and J genes are TRBV6-1 and TRBJ2-3; D gene unclear. V was shortened by 5 bases and J by 8 bases, with 17 bases between the two germline ends. In germline, CDR1 is MNHNS, CDR2 SASEGT. This CDR3 has 14 residues. The CDR3 region is CASSPSLSRGTQYF. CDR3 DNA: TGTGCCAGCAGTCCGTCCCTATCAAGAGGTACGCAGTATTTT.

This sequence joins TRBV7-6 and TRBJ2-5, with 13 bases matching TRBD2. The ends lost 2 bases at V and 4 bases at J; junction bases unmatched: 4. CDR1 SGHVS and CDR2 FNYEAQ come from the germline V gene. There are 16 residues in the CDR3. CDR3 sequence (DNA): TGTGCCAGCAGCTTAACTAGCGGGGGGGAAGGAGAGACCCAGTACTTC. This encodes CASSLTSGGEGETQYF.

This chain links TRBV14 with TRBJ1-1, with 9 bases lining up with TRBD1. Germline V gene data show CDR1 as SGHDN and CDR2 as FVKESK. Trimming at V came to 2 bases and at J to 1 base, leaving 2 bases not matched to a gene. CDR3 length equals 15 residues. This CDR3 reads CASSQLTGGNTEAFF. In nucleotides, the CDR3 is TGTGCCAGCAGCCAACTGACAGGGGGGAACACTGAAGCTTTCTTT.

This clone was seen a few times. The sample carries other DNA sequences with the same CDR3. The chain combines TRBV9 with TRBJ1-1; unclear D gene. Germline loops: CDR1 SGDLS, CDR2 YYNGEE. V lost 0 bases to trimming and J lost 0 bases, with 6 bases between them. This CDR3 spans 14 amino acids. This chain's CDR3 is CASSVGHMNTEAFF. In nucleotides, the CDR3 is TGTGCCAGCAGCGTAGGACATATGAACACTGAAGCTTTCTTT.

This clone was observed once. The CDR3 loop is CASSQENRAWGEQYF. CDR3 DNA: TGTGCCAGCAGCCAAGAAAACAGGGCGTGGGGCGAGCAGTACTTC. The gene calls are TRBV4-2 and TRBJ2-7; D may be TRBD1 (6 bases). The CDR3 covers 15 residues. CDR1 and CDR2 from the germline V gene are LGHNA and YNFKEQ. Trimming cost V 0 bases and J 6 bases, with 15 bases left between them.

The V and J genes are TRBV11-2 and TRBJ1-6; 10 bases align to TRBD1. The CDR3 runs 17 residues. V lost 6 bases and J lost 2; bases outside the gene matches: 7. Germline-derived CDR1 and CDR2 are SGHAT and FQNNGV. The CDR3 here is CASRPRQGAPYNSPLHF. The DNA for the CDR3 is TGTGCCAGCAGACCAAGACAGGGGGCTCCCTATAATTCACCCCTCCACTTT.

CDR3 bases: TGTGCCAGCAGCCACGGGACAGGACTATTCTCTGGGGCCAACGTCCTGACTTTC. Protein product: CASSHGTGLFSGANVLTF. V is TRBV5-8 and J is TRBJ2-6, with 8 nucleotides matching TRBD1. The germline V gene has CDR1 SGHTS and CDR2 YDEGEE. V dropped 4 bases and J dropped 0; count of bases not matched to a gene: 9. This CDR3 contains 18 residues.

The V and J genes are TRBV4-1 and TRBJ1-4, with D possibly TRBD1 on 5 matching bases. V lost 0 bases and J 8 bases, leaving 19 bases between the germline ends. The germline gives CDR1 MGHRA, CDR2 YSYEKL. CDR3 length: 17 residues. The CDR3 sequence is CASSQDFGREGWEKLFF. CDR3 sequence (DNA): TGCGCCAGCAGCCAAGACTTCGGACGGGAGGGGTGGGAAAAACTGTTTTTT.

The chain recombines TRBV27 with TRBJ2-7, with unresolved D. V shed 8 bases and J shed 3 bases, with 14 bases lying between them. From germline, CDR1 is MNHEY and CDR2 SMNVEV (reference sequence). The CDR3 runs to 13 residues. Here the CDR3 DNA reads TGTGCCAGCGGTCCAGTACCGCTCTACGAGCAGTACTTC. As protein: CASGPVPLYEQYF.

This chain links TRBV5-5 with TRBJ1-1; D possibly corresponds to TRBD1 (5 bases). V was cut by 4 bases and J by 5 bases, with 12 bases left in between. The CDR3 covers 13 residues. Looked up from germline, CDR1 is SGHKS and CDR2 is YYEKEE (reference sequence). CDR3 DNA sequence: TGTGCCAGCAGCGTCCATAGGGGAACTGAAGCTTTCTTT. Translation gives CASSVHRGTEAFF.

CDR3 in DNA: TGTGCCAGACCAACAGGGGACGGCGGAAACACCATATATTTT. Translation: CARPTGDGGNTIYF. This chain uses TRBV9 with TRBJ1-3; 7 bases agree with TRBD1. This CDR3 contains 14 residues. CDR1 is SGDLS, CDR2 YYNGEE, per germline. V was pared by 8 bases and J by 4 bases, with 9 bases of the junction left unmatched. Variable domain in full (rest from reference TRBV9 and TRBJ1-3): DSGVTQTPKHLITATGQRVTLRCSPRSGDLSVYWYQQSLDQGLQFLIQYYNGEERAKGNILERFSAQQFPDLHSELNLSSLELGDSALYFCARPTGDGGNTIYFGEGSWLTVV.